This T cell receptor (beta chain) was captured by sequencing in a study of post-analysis software for immune sequencing data. Broader study findings: Significantly decreased normalized Chao1 diversity was recorded for multiple sclerosis patients relative to controls. TRBV5-6, TRBV5-1 and TRBV20-1 were among a handful of TRBV segments more frequent in patients than controls.

The TCR beta cDNA libraries carried unique molecular identifiers. Each CDR3 protein is one row after TCRdb ran MiXCR on the PCR reads. This table holds hundreds of thousands of distinct CDR3 sequences, approximately 30% found once. Trimming pared 0 bases from V and 4 bases from J, leaving 5 bases between. CDR3 size: 13 residues. Germline CDR1 reads LGHDT; CDR2 reads YNNKEL (reference sequence). Points on this clonotype: The target antigen is unknown.

Sequencing was performed on blood. This TCR was recovered from a girl aged 10 to 17 with multiple sclerosis. The chain has TRBV3-1 and TRBJ2-3; no clear D gene. Written as DNA, the CDR3 is TGTGCCAGCAGCCAAGAGGGCCCAGATACGCAGTATTTT. Encoded protein: CASSQEGPDTQYF.